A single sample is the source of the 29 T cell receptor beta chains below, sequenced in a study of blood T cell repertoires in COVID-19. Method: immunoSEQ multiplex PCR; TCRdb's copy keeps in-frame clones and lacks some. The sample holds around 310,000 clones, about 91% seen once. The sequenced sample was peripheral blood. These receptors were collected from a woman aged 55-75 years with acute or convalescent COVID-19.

The CDR3 region has the DNA TGTGCCACCAGCAGAGGATCAAGCGGGGAAGAGACCCAGTACTTC. Its protein is CATSRGSSGEETQYF. The V call is TRBV15, the J call TRBJ2-5; 7 nucleotides line up with TRBD2. CDR1 and CDR2 (germline): LNHNV, YYDKDF (reference sequence). J was trimmed by 3 bases and V by 1 base; bases with no gene match: 5. The CDR3 has 15 amino acids.

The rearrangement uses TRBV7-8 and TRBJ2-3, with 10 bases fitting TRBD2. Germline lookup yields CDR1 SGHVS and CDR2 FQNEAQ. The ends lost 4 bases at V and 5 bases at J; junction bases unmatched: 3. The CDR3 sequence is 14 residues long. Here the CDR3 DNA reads TGTGCCAGCAGCTCGGCTAGCGGGAGAGATACGCAGTATTTT. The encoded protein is CASSSASGRDTQYF.

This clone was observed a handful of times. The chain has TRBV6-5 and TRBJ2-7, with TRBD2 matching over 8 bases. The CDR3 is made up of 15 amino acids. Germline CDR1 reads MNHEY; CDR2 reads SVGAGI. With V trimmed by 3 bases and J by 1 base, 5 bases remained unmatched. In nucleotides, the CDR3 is TGTGCCAGCAGTTATCAGCGGGGGCTATCCTACGAGCAGTACTTC. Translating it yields CASSYQRGLSYEQYF.

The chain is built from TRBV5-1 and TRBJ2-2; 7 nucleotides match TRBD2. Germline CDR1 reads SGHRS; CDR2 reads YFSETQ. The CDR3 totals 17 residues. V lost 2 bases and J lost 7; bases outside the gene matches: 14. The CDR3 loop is CASSFLGREKRIGELFF. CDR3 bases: TGCGCCAGCAGCTTTTTAGGGCGGGAGAAGAGGATCGGGGAGCTGTTTTTT.

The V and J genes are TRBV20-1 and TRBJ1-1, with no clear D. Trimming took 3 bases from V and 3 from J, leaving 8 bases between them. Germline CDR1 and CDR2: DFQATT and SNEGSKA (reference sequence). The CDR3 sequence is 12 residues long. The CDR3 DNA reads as TGCAGTGCTAGTACAGCTGACACTGAAGCTTTCTTT. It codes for CSASTADTEAFF.

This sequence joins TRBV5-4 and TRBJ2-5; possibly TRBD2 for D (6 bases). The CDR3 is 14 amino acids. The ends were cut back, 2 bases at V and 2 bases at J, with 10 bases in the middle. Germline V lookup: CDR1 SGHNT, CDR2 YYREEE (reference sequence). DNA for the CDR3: TGTGCCAGCAGCTTACTAGGGAGGCAAGAGACCCAGTACTTC. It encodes CASSLLGRQETQYF.

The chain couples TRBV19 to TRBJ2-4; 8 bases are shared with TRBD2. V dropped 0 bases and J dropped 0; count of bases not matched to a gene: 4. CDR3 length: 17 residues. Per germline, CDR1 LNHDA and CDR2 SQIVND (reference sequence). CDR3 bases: TGTGCCAGTAGTATAGATTTGCTAGCGGGAGCCAAAAACATTCAGTACTTC. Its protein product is CASSIDLLAGAKNIQYF.

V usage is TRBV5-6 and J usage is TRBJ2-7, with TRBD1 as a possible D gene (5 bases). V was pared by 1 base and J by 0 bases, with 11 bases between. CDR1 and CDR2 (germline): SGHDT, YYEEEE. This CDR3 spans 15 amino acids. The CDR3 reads CASSLQGGPSYEQYF. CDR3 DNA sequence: TGTGCCAGCAGCTTGCAGGGCGGTCCCTCCTACGAGCAGTACTTC.

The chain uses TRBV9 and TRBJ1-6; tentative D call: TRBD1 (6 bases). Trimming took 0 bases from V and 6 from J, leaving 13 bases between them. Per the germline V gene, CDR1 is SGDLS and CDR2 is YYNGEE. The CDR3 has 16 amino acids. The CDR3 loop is CASSVGAQGLNSPLHF. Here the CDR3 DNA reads TGTGCCAGCAGCGTAGGAGCGCAGGGGCTTAATTCACCCCTCCACTTT.

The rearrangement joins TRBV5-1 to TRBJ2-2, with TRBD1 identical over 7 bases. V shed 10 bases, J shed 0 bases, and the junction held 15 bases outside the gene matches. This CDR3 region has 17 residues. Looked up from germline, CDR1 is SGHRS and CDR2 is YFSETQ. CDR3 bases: TGCGCCTCCCAGGGACAGCCTACCCTGTCGAACACCGGGGAGCTGTTTTTT. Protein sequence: CASQGQPTLSNTGELFF.

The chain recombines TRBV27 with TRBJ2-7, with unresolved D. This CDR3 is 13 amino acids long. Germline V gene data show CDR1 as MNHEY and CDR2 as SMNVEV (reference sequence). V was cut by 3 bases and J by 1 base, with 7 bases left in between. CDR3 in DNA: TGTGCCAGCAGTTTCGAGCAATCCTACGAGCAGTACTTC. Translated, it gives CASSFEQSYEQYF.

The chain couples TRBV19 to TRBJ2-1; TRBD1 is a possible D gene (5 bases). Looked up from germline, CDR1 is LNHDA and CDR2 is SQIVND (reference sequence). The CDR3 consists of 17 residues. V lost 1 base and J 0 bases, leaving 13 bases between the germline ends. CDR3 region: CASSIGGLMSSYNEQFF. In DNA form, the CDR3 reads TGTGCCAGTAGTATAGGGGGCCTTATGAGCTCCTACAATGAGCAGTTCTTC.

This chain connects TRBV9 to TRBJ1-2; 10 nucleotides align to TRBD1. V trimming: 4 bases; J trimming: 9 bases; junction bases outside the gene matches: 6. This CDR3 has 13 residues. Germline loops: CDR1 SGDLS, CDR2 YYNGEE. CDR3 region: CASSPGTGDRYTF. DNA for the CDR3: TGTGCCAGCAGCCCCGGGACAGGGGATCGCTACACCTTC.

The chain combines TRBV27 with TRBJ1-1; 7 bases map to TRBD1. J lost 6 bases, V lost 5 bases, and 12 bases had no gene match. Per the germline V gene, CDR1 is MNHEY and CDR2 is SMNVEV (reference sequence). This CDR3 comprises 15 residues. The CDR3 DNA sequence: TGTGCCAGCAGTAGGATGAGGGGGCCGAGGGCTGAAGCTTTCTTT. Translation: CASSRMRGPRAEAFF.

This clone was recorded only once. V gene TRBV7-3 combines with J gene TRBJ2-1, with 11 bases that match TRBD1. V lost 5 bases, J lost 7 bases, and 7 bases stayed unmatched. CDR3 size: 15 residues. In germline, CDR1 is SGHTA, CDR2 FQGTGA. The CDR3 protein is CASSPRDRGVNEQFF. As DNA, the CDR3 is TGTGCCAGCAGCCCCCGGGACAGGGGGGTTAATGAGCAGTTCTTC.

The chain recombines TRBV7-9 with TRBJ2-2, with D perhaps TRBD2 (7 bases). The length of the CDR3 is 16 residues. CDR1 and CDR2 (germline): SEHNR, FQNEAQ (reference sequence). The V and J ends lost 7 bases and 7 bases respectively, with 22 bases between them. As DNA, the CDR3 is TGTGCCAGCACCATGACAAGACGGGGGGCCGACGGGGAGCTGTTTTTT. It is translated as CASTMTRRGADGELFF.

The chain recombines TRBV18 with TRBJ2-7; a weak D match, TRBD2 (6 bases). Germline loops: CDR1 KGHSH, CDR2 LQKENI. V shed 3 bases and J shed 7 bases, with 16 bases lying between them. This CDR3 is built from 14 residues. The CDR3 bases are TGTGCCAGCTCACCGTGGGGACTTCCGCAGGAGCAGTACTTC. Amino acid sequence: CASSPWGLPQEQYF.

The CDR3 protein is CASSPGGLAGGSYNEQFF. The CDR3 DNA follows: TGCGCCAGCAGCCCTGGTGGTCTAGCGGGGGGGAGCTACAATGAGCAGTTCTTC. V is TRBV4-3 and J is TRBJ2-1, with 12 nucleotides matching TRBD2. Trimming removed 4 bases from V and 3 bases from J; junction bases left unmatched: 10. CDR3 length: 18 residues. The germline gives CDR1 LGHNA, CDR2 YSLEER.

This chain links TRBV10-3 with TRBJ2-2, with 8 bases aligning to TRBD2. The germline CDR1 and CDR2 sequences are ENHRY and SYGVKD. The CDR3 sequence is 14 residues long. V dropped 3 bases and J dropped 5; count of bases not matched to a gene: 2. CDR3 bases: TGTGCCATCAGTGACTCTAGCGGGACCGGGGAGCTGTTTTTT. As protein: CAISDSSGTGELFF.

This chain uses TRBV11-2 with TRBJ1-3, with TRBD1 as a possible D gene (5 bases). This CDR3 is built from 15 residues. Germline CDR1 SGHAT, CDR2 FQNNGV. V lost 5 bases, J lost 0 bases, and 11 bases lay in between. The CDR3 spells CASSLGGISGNTIYF. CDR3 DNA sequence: TGTGCCAGCAGCCTGGGGGGGATCTCTGGAAACACCATATATTTT.

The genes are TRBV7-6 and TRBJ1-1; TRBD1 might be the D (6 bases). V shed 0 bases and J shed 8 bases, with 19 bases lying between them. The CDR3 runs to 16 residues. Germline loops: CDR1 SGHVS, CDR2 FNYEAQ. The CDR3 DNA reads TGTGCCAGCAGCTTAGCCGCAGGGGTCACCAGGTTCGAAGCTTTCTTT. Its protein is CASSLAAGVTRFEAFF.

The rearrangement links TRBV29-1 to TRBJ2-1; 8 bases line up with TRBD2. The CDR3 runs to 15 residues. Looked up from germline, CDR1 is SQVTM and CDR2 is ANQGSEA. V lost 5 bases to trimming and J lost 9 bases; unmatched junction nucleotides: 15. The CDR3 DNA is TGCAGCGTTCATTCCCTTGCGGGAGGAATGGGTGAGCAGTTCTTC. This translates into CSVHSLAGGMGEQFF.

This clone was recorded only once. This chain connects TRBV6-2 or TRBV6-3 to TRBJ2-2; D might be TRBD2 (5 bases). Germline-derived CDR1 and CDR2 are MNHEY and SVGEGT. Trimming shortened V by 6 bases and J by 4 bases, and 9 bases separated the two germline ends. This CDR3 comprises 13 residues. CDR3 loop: CASSPGITGELFF. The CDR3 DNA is TGTGCCAGCAGCCCCGGGATCACCGGGGAGCTGTTTTTT.

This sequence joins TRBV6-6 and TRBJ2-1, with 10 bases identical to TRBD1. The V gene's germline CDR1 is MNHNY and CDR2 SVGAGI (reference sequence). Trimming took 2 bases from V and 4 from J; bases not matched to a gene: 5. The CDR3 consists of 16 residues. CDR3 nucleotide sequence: TGTGCCAGCAGTTACCCCGGACAGGGGGTTTACAATGAGCAGTTCTTC. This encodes CASSYPGQGVYNEQFF.

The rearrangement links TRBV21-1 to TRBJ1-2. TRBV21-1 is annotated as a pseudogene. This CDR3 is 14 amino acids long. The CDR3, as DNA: TGTGCCAGCAGCTCCCCCTGGAGGGAGGTGGGCTACACCTTC. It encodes CASSSPWREVGYTF.

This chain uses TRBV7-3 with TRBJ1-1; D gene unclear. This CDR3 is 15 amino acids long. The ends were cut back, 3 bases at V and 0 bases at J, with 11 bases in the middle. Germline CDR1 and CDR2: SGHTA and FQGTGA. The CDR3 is CASSLTRTLNTEAFF. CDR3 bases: TGTGCCAGCAGCTTGACACGTACGTTGAACACTGAAGCTTTCTTT. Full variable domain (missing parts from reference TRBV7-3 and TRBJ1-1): GAGVSQTPSNKVTEKGKYVELRCDPISGHTALYWYRQSLGQGPEFLIYFQGTGAADDSGLPNDRFFAVRPEGSVSTLKIQRTERGDSAVYLCASSLTRTLNTEAFFGQGTRLTVV.

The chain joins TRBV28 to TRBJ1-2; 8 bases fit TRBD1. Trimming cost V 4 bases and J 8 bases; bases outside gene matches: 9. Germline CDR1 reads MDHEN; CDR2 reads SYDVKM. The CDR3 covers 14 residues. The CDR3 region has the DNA TGTGCCAGCAGTTCTGGACAGGGAGGAGGAGGCTACACCTTC. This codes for CASSSGQGGGGYTF.

The CDR3 DNA sequence: TGTGCCACCAGTGACCCCCGCGGGACTAGTCAAAACGAGCAGTACTTC. It encodes CATSDPRGTSQNEQYF. This chain connects TRBV24-1 to TRBJ2-7, with 8 bases matching TRBD2. V was clipped by 4 bases and J by 5 bases; unmatched bases: 12. There are 16 residues in the CDR3. Germline CDR1 reads KGHDR; CDR2 reads SFDVKD.

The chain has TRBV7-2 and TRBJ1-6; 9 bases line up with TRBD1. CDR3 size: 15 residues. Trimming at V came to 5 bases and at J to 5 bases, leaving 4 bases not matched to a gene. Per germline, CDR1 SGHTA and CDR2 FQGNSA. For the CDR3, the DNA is TGTGCCAGCAGCCCCCGGACAGGGGATAATTCACCCCTCCACTTT. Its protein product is CASSPRTGDNSPLHF. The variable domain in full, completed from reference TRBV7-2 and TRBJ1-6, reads GAGVSQSPSNKVTEKGKDVELRCDPISGHTALYWYRQSLGQGLEFLIYFQGNSAPDKSGLPSDRFSAERTGGSVSTLTIQRTQQEDSAVYLCASSPRTGDNSPLHFGNGTRLTVT.